Following are 8 T cell receptor beta chains from one sample sequenced in a study of blood T cell repertoires in COVID-19 (dated by TCRdb to 2018 to 2021). The library was built by means of the immunoSEQ multiplex PCR assay. The immuneACCESS repertoire file appears here via TCRdb, limited to in-frame rearrangements. These files lack a portion of the clones; in checked studies, under half of the deficit traces to unresolved V genes, and the cause of the others is not known. The sample records around 60,000 clones, approximately 88% of which are singletons. Jointly, the top ten make up 3.5% to 5% of the sample. Specimen: peripheral blood. These receptors originate from a human donor in a cohort sampled during active COVID-19.

The J gene is TRBJ2-7, the V gene TRBV9; a possible D gene is TRBD2 (6 bases). This CDR3 contains 15 residues. V was cut by 2 bases and J by 3 bases, with 15 bases left in between. Germline-derived CDR1 and CDR2 are SGDLS and YYNGEE. The CDR3 region is CASSVGGGSIYEQYF. CDR3 nucleotides: TGTGCCAGCAGCGTTGGCGGAGGGAGTATCTACGAGCAGTACTTC. The variable domain in full, completed from reference TRBV9 and TRBJ2-7, reads DSGVTQTPKHLITATGQRVTLRCSPRSGDLSVYWYQQSLDQGLQFLIQYYNGEERAKGNILERFSAQQFPDLHSELNLSSLELGDSALYFCASSVGGGSIYEQYFGPGTRLTVT.

The rearrangement uses TRBV29-1 and TRBJ2-7, with 9 bases identical to TRBD1. V lost 6 bases to trimming and J lost 5 bases; unmatched junction nucleotides: 5. Germline assignment: CDR1 SQVTM and CDR2 ANQGSEA. The CDR3 runs to 12 residues. The CDR3 coding sequence is TGCAGCGTAACGGGACAGGGAAACGAGCAGTACTTC. Amino acids: CSVTGQGNEQYF.

This chain connects TRBV24-1 to TRBJ2-3; TRBD2 might be the D (7 bases). V lost 6 bases and J lost 2, with 11 bases in between. This CDR3 is built from 14 residues. Germline CDR1 and CDR2: KGHDR and SFDVKD. The CDR3 reads CATSKRGATDTQYF. The CDR3 nucleotides read TGTGCCACCAGTAAACGGGGGGCCACAGATACGCAGTATTTT.

This clone occurred once. V gene TRBV5-8 combines with J gene TRBJ1-1; D is possibly TRBD1 (6 bases). Trimming stripped 2 bases from V and 12 bases from J, with 14 bases between. The CDR3 is 12 amino acids. CDR1 and CDR2 from the germline V gene are SGHTS and YDEGEE. CDR3 amino acids: CASSFLGHPTFF. As DNA, the CDR3 is TGTGCCAGCAGCTTTTTGGGACACCCGACTTTCTTT.

With regard to this clone: One junction end does not reproduce the germline sequence, and a read error may be involved. The chain links TRBV3-1 (or the pseudogene TRBV3-2) to TRBJ1-2; possible D gene TRBD1, 5 bases. The CDR3 contains 17 residues. CDR1 is LGHDT, CDR2 YNNKEL, per germline (reference sequence). In DNA form, the CDR3 reads TGTGCCAGCAGCCAAATACACGGAGGGGCGGTTTCAAGTGGCGACACCTTC. Translation gives CASSQIHGGAVSSGDTF.

As for this clone: The germline gene is not matched at one end of the junction; a read error may be the cause. The rearrangement joins TRBV4-2 to TRBJ2-4; the match to TRBD1 covers 7 bases. Per the germline V gene, CDR1 is LGHNA and CDR2 is YNFKEQ. The CDR3 length is 11 residues. DNA of the CDR3: TGTGCCAGCAGCCTCGGGACAGACAGGCACTTC. Its translation: CASSLGTDRHF.

The V and J genes are TRBV11-3 and TRBJ2-1, with TRBD2 identical over 11 bases. The CDR3 sequence is 14 residues long. CDR1 is SGHNT and CDR2 is YENEEA in the germline V gene. V gave up 1 base and J gave up 9 bases; unmatched junction bases: 2. CDR3 amino acids: CASSLATSGVEQFF. The CDR3 nucleotides are TGTGCCAGCAGCTTAGCGACTAGCGGGGTTGAGCAGTTCTTC.

V is TRBV6-1 and J is TRBJ2-5; 7 bases fit TRBD2. The germline CDR1 and CDR2 sequences are MNHNS and SASEGT. CDR3 length equals 16 residues. With V trimmed by 3 bases and J by 1 base, 8 bases remained unmatched. The DNA for the CDR3 is TGTGCCAGCAGTGACCGTATAGCGGGCCTCCAAGAGACCCAGTACTTC. It codes for CASSDRIAGLQETQYF.